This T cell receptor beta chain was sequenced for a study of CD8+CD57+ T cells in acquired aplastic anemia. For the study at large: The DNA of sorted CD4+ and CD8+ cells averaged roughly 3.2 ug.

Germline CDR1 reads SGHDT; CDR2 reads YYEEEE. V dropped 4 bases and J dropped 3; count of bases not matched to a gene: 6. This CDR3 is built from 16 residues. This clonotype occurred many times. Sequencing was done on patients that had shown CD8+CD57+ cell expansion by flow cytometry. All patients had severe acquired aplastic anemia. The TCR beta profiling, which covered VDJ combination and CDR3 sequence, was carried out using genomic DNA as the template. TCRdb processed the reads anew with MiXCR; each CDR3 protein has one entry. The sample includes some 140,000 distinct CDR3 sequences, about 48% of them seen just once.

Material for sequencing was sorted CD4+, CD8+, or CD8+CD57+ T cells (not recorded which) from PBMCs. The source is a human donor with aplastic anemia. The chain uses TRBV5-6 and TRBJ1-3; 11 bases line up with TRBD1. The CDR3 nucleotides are TGTGCCAGCAGCGTTGCCGGGACAGGGGGTGGAAACACCATATATTTT. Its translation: CASSVAGTGGGNTIYF.